This entry features one TCR beta chain sequence. Its matching antigen is unknown. For the second PCR, which ran for roughly 7 to 11 cycles, a sample-barcoded 5' primer and a J-beta primer mix were used. From the 5' RACE reads, TCRdb called clonotypes with MiXCR, one entry per CDR3 protein. This sample has hundreds of thousands of distinct CDR3 sequences; about half occur once, and the top ten carry around 53%. These data originate in a study of blood T cells in healthy people across ages. Study results and caveats: Strong correlation existed between TCR beta diversity and naive T cell percentage. Both naive CD4+ cell counts and diversity were greater in long-lived donors than in aged donors. Reliance upon unsorted PBMCs precluded definitive naive versus antigen-experienced comparison.

Germline V gives CDR1 DFQATT, CDR2 SNEGSKA (reference sequence). J was trimmed by 6 bases and V by 6 bases; bases with no gene match: 1. The CDR3 runs to 10 residues. Material for sequencing was blood. The sequence was collected from a man between 60 and 75 years old in good health. The genes are TRBV20-1 and TRBJ1-2; 7 nucleotides align to TRBD1. CDR3 residues: CSATGDGYTF. CDR3 sequence (DNA): TGCAGTGCCACAGGGGATGGCTACACCTTC.